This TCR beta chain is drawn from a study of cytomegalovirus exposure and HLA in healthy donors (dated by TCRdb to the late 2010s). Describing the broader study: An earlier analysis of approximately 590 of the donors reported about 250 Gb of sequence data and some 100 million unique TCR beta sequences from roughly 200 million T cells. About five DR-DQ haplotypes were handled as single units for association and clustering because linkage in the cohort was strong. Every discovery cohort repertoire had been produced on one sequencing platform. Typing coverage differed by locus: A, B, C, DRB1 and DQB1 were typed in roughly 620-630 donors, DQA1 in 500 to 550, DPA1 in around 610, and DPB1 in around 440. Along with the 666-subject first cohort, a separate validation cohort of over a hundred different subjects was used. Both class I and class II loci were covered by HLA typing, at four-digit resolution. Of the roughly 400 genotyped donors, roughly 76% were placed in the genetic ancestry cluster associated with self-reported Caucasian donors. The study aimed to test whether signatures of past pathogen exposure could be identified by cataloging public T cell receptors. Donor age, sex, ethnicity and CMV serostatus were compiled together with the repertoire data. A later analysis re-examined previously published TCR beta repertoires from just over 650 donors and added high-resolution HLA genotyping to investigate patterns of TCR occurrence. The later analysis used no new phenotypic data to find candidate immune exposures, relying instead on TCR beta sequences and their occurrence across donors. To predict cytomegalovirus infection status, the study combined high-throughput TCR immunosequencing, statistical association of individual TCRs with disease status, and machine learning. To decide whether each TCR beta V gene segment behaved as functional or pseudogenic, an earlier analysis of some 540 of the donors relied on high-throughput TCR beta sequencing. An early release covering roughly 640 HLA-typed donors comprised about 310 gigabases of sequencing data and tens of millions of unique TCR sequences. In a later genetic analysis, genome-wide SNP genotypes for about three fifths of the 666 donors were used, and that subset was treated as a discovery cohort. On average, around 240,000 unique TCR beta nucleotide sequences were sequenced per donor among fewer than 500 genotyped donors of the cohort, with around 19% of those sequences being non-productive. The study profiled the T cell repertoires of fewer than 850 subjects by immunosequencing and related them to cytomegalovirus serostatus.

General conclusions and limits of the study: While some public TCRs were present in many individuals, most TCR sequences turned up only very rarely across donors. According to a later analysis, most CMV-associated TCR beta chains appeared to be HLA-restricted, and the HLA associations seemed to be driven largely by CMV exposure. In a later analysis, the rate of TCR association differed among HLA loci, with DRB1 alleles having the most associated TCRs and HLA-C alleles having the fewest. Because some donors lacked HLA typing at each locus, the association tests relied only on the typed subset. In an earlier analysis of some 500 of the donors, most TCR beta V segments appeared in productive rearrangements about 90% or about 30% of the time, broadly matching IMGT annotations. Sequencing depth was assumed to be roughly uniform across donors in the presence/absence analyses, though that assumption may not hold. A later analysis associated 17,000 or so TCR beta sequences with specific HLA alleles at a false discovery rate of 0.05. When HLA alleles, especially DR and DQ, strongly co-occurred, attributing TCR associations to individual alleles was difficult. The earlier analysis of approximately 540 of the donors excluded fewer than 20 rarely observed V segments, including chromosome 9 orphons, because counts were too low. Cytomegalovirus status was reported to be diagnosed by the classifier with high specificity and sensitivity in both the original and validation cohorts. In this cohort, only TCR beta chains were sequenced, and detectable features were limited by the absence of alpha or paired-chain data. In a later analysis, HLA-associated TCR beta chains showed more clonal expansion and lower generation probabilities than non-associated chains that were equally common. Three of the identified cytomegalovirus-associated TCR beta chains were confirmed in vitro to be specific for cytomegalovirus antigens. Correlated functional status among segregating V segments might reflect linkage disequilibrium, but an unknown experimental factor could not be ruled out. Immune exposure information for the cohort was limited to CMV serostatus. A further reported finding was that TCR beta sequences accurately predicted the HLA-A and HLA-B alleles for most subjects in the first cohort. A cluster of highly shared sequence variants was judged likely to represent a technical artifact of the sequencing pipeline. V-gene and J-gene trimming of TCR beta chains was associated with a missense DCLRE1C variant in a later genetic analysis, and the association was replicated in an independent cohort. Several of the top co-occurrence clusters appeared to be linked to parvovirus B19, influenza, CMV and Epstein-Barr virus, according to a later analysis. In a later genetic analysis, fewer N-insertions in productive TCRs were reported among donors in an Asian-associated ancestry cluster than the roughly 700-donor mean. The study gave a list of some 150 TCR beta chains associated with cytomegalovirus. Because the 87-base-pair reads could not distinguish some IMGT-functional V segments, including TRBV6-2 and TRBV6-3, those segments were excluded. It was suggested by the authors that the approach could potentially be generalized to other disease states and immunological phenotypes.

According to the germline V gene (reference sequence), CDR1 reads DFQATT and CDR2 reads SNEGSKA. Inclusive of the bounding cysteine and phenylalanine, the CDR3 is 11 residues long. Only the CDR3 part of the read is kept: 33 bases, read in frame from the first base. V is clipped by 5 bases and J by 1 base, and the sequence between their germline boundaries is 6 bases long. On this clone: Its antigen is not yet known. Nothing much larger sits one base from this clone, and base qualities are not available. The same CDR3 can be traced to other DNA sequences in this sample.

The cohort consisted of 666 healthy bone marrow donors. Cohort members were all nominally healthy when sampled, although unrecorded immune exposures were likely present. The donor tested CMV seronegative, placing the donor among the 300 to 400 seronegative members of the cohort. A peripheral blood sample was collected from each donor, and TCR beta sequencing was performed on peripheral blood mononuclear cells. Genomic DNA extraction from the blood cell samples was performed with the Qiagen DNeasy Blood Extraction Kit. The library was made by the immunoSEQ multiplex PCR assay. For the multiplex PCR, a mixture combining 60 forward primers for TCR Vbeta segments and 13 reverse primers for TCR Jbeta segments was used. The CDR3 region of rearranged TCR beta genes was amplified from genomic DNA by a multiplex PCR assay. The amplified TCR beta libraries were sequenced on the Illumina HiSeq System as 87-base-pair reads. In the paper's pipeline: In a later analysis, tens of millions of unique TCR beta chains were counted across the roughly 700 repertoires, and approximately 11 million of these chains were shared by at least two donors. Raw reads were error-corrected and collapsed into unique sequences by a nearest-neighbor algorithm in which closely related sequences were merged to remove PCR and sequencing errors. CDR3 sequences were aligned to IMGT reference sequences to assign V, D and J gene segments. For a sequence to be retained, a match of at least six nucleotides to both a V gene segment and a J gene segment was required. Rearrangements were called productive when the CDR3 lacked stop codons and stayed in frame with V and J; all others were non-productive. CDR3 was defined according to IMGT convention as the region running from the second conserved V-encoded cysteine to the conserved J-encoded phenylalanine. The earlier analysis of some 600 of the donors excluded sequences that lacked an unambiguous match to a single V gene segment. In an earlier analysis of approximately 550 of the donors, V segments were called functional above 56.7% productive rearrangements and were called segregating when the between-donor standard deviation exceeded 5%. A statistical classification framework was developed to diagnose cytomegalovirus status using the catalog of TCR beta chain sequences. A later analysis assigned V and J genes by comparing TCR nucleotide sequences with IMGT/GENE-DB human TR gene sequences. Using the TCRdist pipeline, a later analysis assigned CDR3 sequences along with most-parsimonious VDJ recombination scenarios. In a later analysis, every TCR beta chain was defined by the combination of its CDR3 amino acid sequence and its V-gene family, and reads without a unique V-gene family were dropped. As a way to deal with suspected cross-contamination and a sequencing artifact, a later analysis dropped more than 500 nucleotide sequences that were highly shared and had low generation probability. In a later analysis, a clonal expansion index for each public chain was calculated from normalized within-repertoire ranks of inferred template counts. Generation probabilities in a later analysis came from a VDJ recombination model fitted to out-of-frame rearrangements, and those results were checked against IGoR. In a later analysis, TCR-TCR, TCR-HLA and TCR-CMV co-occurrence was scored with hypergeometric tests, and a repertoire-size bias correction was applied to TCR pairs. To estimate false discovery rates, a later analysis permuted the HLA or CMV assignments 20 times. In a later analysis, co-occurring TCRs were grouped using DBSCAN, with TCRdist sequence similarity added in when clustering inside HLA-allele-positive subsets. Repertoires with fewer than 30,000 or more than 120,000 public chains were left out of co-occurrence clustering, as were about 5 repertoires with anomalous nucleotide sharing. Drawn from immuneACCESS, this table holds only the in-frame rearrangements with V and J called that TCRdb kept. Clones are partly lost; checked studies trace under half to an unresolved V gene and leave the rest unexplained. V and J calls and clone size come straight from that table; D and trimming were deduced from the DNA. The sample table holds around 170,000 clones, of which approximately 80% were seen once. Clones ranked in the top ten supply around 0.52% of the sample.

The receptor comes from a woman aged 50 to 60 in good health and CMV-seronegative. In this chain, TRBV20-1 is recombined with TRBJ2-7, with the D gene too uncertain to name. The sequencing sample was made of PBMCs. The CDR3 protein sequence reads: CSASRSYEQYF. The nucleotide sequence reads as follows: TGCAGTGCTTCGAGGTCCTACGAGCAGTACTTC.